These 22 T cell receptor beta chains were sequenced from one sample in a study of molecular identifiers for immune sequencing clone quantification. TCRdb reprocessed the PCR reads via MiXCR and lists one record per CDR3 protein. The sample records around 82,000 distinct CDR3 sequences, 15% to 20% being singletons. The sample consisted of naive CD8+ T cells from blood, with Jurkat cell RNA spiked in. Subset here: FACS-sorted CD8+CD4-CCR7+CD45RA+ naive T cells. The receptors were gathered from a human donor in good health. Some libraries in this study had Jurkat cell RNA spiked in.

This clonotype has at least ten counts. V usage is TRBV20-1 and J usage is TRBJ2-7; D not certain. V was pared by 1 base and J by 2 bases, with 15 bases between. CDR3 length: 15 amino acids. The germline V gene encodes CDR1 DFQATT and CDR2 SNEGSKA (reference sequence). The CDR3: CSARGPPGFPYEQYF. The CDR3 DNA reads TGCAGTGCTAGAGGCCCCCCAGGCTTTCCCTACGAGCAGTACTTC.

In this sample, this clonotype turned up a few times. The V call is TRBV10-1, the J call TRBJ2-1; D could derive from TRBD1 or TRBD2 (5 bases each). The CDR3 is made up of 15 amino acids. Germline loops: CDR1 WNHNN, CDR2 SYGVQD (reference sequence). V lost 4 bases, J lost 5 bases, and 15 bases lay in between. CDR3 protein: CASSGPRDPDNEQFF. CDR3 bases: TGCGCCAGCAGTGGCCCCCGGGACCCAGACAATGAGCAGTTCTTC.

This clonotype appeared many times. This chain joins TRBV7-9 and TRBJ2-3; 7 bases fit TRBD2. The J segment lost 1 base and the V segment lost 2 bases, leaving 12 bases of the junction unmatched. Germline V lookup: CDR1 SEHNR, CDR2 FQNEAQ (reference sequence). This CDR3 has 18 amino acids. In DNA form, the CDR3 reads TGTGCCAGCAGCTTAAATCGGGAGGTAATTGTGGGCACAGATACGCAGTATTTT. It yields the protein CASSLNREVIVGTDTQYF.

This clonotype was seen many times. V and J are TRBV7-9 and TRBJ1-1; D gene uncertain. Trimming shortened V by 3 bases and J by 6 bases, and 17 bases separated the two germline ends. CDR3 size: 15 residues. CDR1 and CDR2 (germline): SEHNR, FQNEAQ (reference sequence). CDR3 amino acids: CASSFRTTPASEAFF. The CDR3 DNA reads TGTGCCAGCAGCTTCCGGACGACCCCGGCATCTGAAGCTTTCTTT.

The sample holds many counts of this clonotype. J is TRBJ2-1 and V is TRBV4-3; D is unresolved. V lost 0 bases to trimming and J lost 4 bases, with 7 bases between them. Germline assignment: CDR1 LGHNA and CDR2 YSLEER. The CDR3 covers 14 residues. CDR3 sequence reads: CASSQDTGYNEQFF. The CDR3 DNA reads as TGCGCCAGCAGCCAAGATACCGGGTACAATGAGCAGTTCTTC.

J is TRBJ1-5 and V is TRBV4-1; TRBD1 agrees at 8 bases. The CDR3 has 14 residues. Germline V gene data show CDR1 as MGHRA and CDR2 as YSYEKL. V lost 1 base, J lost 9 bases, and 5 bases stayed unmatched. CDR3 loop: CASSQGTGTLPQHF. In nucleotides, the CDR3 is TGCGCCAGCAGCCAAGGGACAGGGACTCTGCCCCAGCATTTT.

This clonotype was observed at least ten times. The chain employs TRBV19 and TRBJ2-7; no firm D call. Per the germline V gene, CDR1 is LNHDA and CDR2 is SQIVND (reference sequence). The CDR3 runs to 15 residues. V was pared by 5 bases and J by 3 bases, with 17 bases between. The chain's CDR3 is CASSPRLTVVYEQYF. The CDR3 coding sequence is TGTGCCAGTAGTCCCCGTCTAACAGTAGTCTACGAGCAGTACTTC.

In this sample, this clonotype turned up many times. This chain uses TRBV4-1 with TRBJ1-5, with D tentatively TRBD1 (6 bases). This CDR3 spans 13 amino acids. The germline V and J ends were trimmed by 0 bases and 7 bases, with 7 bases remaining between them. Germline-derived CDR1 and CDR2 are MGHRA and YSYEKL. CDR3 region: CASSQDGGQPQHF. CDR3 sequence (DNA): TGCGCCAGCAGCCAAGACGGGGGCCAGCCCCAGCATTTT.

The V and J genes are TRBV19 and TRBJ1-6; D gene unclear. This CDR3 comprises 12 residues. In germline, CDR1 is LNHDA, CDR2 SQIVND (reference sequence). V lost 9 bases and J 6 bases, leaving 9 bases between the germline ends. The CDR3 DNA reads as TGTGCCAGCAGATCGGGTAATTCACCCCTCCACTTT. The encoded protein is CASRSGNSPLHF. Full variable domain (remainder filled in from reference TRBV19 and TRBJ1-6): DGGITQSPKYLFRKEGQNVTLSCEQNLNHDAMYWYRQDPGQGLRLIYYSQIVNDFQKGDIAEGYSVSREKKESFPLTVTSAQKNPTAFYLCASRSGNSPLHFGNGTRLTVT.

This clonotype has a count of ten or more. This rearrangement joins TRBV2 to TRBJ2-5; the D gene could be TRBD1 or TRBD2 (5 bases each). Trimming pared 4 bases from V and 0 bases from J, leaving 15 bases between. The CDR3 extends over 16 amino acids. Germline assignment: CDR1 SNHLY and CDR2 FYNNEI. CDR3 DNA: TGTGCCAGCAGTGCGGTCACCGGGGCAGACCAAGAGACCCAGTACTTC. Residues: CASSAVTGADQETQYF.

This clonotype was observed many times. The chain is built from TRBV7-9 and TRBJ2-1; D may be TRBD1 (5 bases). The CDR3 totals 15 residues. Looked up from germline, CDR1 is SEHNR and CDR2 is FQNEAQ (reference sequence). Deletions cut 3 bases from V and 7 bases from J, with 16 bases between. The CDR3 here is CASSFSTGPGNEQFF. The CDR3 DNA reads TGTGCCAGCAGCTTTAGTACTGGACCAGGGAATGAGCAGTTCTTC.

This clonotype was counted at least ten times. The CDR3 DNA reads TGTGCCACCGGACTAGCGGGGCCTGCCTACGAGCAGTACTTC. Its translation: CATGLAGPAYEQYF. The chain recombines TRBV27 with TRBJ2-7; TRBD2 matches at 12 bases. Unmatched junction bases numbered 6, after V lost 10 bases and J lost 2 bases. The CDR3 runs 14 residues. The germline V gene has CDR1 MNHEY and CDR2 SMNVEV (reference sequence).

This clonotype came up many times. The V and J genes are TRBV28 and TRBJ2-3, with no clear D. In germline, CDR1 is MDHEN, CDR2 SYDVKM. Trimming removed 6 bases at V and 7 bases at J, with 11 bases between. This CDR3 spans 12 amino acids. DNA of the CDR3: TGTGCCAGCAGCCAGAAGAGTTATACGCAGTATTTT. The encoded protein is CASSQKSYTQYF.

This clonotype came up many times. V is TRBV12-3 or TRBV12-4 and J is TRBJ2-7; D perhaps matches TRBD1 (5 bases). Trimming cost V 3 bases and J 5 bases, with 14 bases left between them. The CDR3 has 14 amino acids. Here the CDR3 DNA reads TGTGCCAGCAGTTTTGTCGATACCAGGGACGAGCAGTACTTC. Translation gives CASSFVDTRDEQYF.

This clonotype was detected ten times or more. V is TRBV5-6 and J is TRBJ2-2, with a tentative D call TRBD2 (5 bases). There are 12 residues in the CDR3. CDR1 SGHDT and CDR2 YYEEEE come from the germline V gene. V was shortened by 4 bases and J by 10 bases, with 11 bases between the two germline ends. The CDR3 spells CASSAGPVELFF. The CDR3 DNA reads TGTGCCAGCAGCGCGGGCCCTGTGGAGCTGTTTTTT. Combining the CDR3 with reference TRBV5-6 and TRBJ2-2 gives the whole variable domain DAGVTQSPTHLIKTRGQQVTLRCSPKSGHDTVSWYQQALGQGPQFIFQYYEEEERQRGNFPDRFSGHQFPNYSSELNVNALLLGDSALYLCASSAGPVELFFGEGSRLTVL.

Many counts were recorded for this clonotype. The chain links TRBV7-8 to TRBJ2-7; 8 nucleotides align to TRBD2. J gave up 4 bases and V 3 bases, and 5 bases lay outside the gene matches. The length of the CDR3 is 14 residues. CDR1 and CDR2 from the germline V gene are SGHVS and FQNEAQ. CDR3 region: CASSFAGGGYEQYF. CDR3 bases: TGTGCCAGCAGCTTTGCGGGGGGCGGTTACGAGCAGTACTTC.

This clonotype was recorded at least ten times. V gene TRBV9 combines with J gene TRBJ2-1, with 7 bases lining up with TRBD1. CDR1 is SGDLS, CDR2 YYNGEE, per germline. V lost 3 bases and J lost 6; bases outside the gene matches: 9. The length of the CDR3 is 15 residues. CDR3 sequence reads: CASSAETGSGNEQFF. CDR3 DNA sequence: TGTGCCAGCAGCGCGGAGACAGGGTCGGGCAATGAGCAGTTCTTC.

This clonotype was counted a few times. This may stem from a read error, because a much larger clone lies one nucleotide away. The rearrangement uses TRBV7-9 and TRBJ2-3; D may be TRBD1 (5 bases). The CDR3 contains 14 residues. The germline V gene has CDR1 SEHNR and CDR2 FQNEAQ (reference sequence). In DNA form, the CDR3 reads TGTGCCAGCAGCTTAGACCCAGGGCCAGATTCGCAGTATTTT. This translates into CASSLDPGPDSQYF. Full variable domain (missing parts from reference TRBV7-9 and TRBJ2-3): DTGVSQNPRHKITKRGQNVTFRCDPISEHNRLYWYRQTLGQGPEFLTYFQNEAQLEKSRLLSDRFSAERPKGSFSTLEIQRTEQGDSAMYLCASSLDPGPDSQYFGPGTRLTVL.

This clonotype was detected many times. Here the CDR3 DNA reads TGTGCCACCAGCAGAGACAGGGGGTACGAGCAGTACTTC. As protein: CATSRDRGYEQYF. The chain recombines TRBV15 with TRBJ2-7; 7 bases map to TRBD1. This CDR3 spans 13 amino acids. Germline lookup yields CDR1 LNHNV and CDR2 YYDKDF (reference sequence). V lost 0 bases and J lost 4; bases outside the gene matches: 0.

At least ten counts were recorded for this clonotype. This chain links TRBV20-1 with TRBJ1-5; D gene unclear. CDR1 and CDR2 from the germline V gene are DFQATT and SNEGSKA (reference sequence). The length of the CDR3 is 16 residues. Trimming left V 0 bases short and J 4 bases short, with 16 bases between. The CDR3 coding sequence is TGCAGTGCTAGAGATACGCGCGCTGCGAGTAATCAGCCCCAGCATTTT. This sequence encodes CSARDTRAASNQPQHF.

Comments on this clonotype: A read error may be the cause here, since a much bigger clone is one base away. J is TRBJ2-5 and V is TRBV30; 9 bases are a match to TRBD2. CDR3 size: 15 residues. The V gene's germline CDR1 is GTSNPN and CDR2 SVGIG (reference sequence). The ends lost 3 bases at V and 2 bases at J; junction bases unmatched: 7. This chain's CDR3 is CAWRPCGGVQETQYF. In nucleotides, the CDR3 is TGTGCCTGGAGACCTTGCGGGGGGGTACAAGAGACCCAGTACTTC.

On this clonotype itself: Possible read error: a much larger clone is one base away. Likely a read error: the CDR3 ends without its conserved phenylalanine or tryptophan. The genes are TRBV4-2 and TRBJ1-1, with D hard to call. The ends were cut back, 1 base at V and 0 bases at J, with 9 bases in the middle. The germline CDR1 and CDR2 sequences are LGHNA and YNFKEQ. CDR3 length equals 15 residues. This CDR3 reads CASSQALSMNTEAFL. DNA of the CDR3: TGTGCCAGCAGCCAAGCACTGAGTATGAACACTGAAGCTTTCCTT.